Sequencing of this T cell receptor beta chain was carried out in a study of regulatory T cells in long-lasting Graves disease (dated by TCRdb to the early 2020s). A note on the overall study: In the newly diagnosed Graves' disease group, patients had been taking antithyroid drugs for less than 3 months. Peripheral blood TCR sequencing and RNA sequencing compared persistent Graves' disease patients with newly diagnosed Graves' disease patients. The study was registered as a clinical trial and conducted in China. A total of about 35 samples underwent TCR sequencing, from about 13 patients with persistent Graves' disease and 20 or so patients with newly diagnosed Graves' disease. Overall results and qualifications from the work: Persistent Graves' disease patients showed lower TCR Shannon entropy and fewer highly expanded clones than newly diagnosed patients, suggesting clonal expansion. The study examined only peripheral blood because the primary lesion, thyroid tissue, could not be accessed. The authors acknowledged the small sample size as a limitation that may reduce accuracy. Persistent disease showed preferential use of TRBV28, TRBJ1-2 and TRBJ2-5, whereas newly diagnosed disease favored TRBV20-1 and TRBJ2-1. Patients with persistent disease shared more public clonotypes (about 2,700) than newly diagnosed patients did (more than 900). Sequencing and analysis were limited to the TCR beta chain.

Sample time point, as interpreted from the label and publication: newly diagnosed GD, antithyroid drugs for less than 3 months. For both TCR sequencing and RNA sequencing, RNA was extracted from PBMCs using TRIzol. The diagnosis of Graves' disease followed American Thyroid Association guidelines. The patients came from an endocrinology department in Xi'an, China. Each patient gave approximately 9 milliliters of peripheral blood, collected in an EDTA anticoagulant tube. Ficoll Paque Plus density gradient separation was used to isolate PBMCs, and no additional T cell sorting was done. RNA quality was checked with an Agilent 2100 Bioanalyzer and agarose gel, and concentration with a NanoDrop 2000. To note about this clonotype: The target of this receptor is not known. No clone much larger than this one lies a single base away; base qualities are absent.

Library method: multiplex PCR. Sequencing relied on an Illumina HiSeq 4000. CDR3 regions were amplified by Arm-PCR with iRepertoire HTBI primers to construct TCR beta libraries. Before sequencing, the PCR products underwent gel purification. The authors' pipeline ran thus. A total of 62 TRBV and approximately 13 TRBJ segments were identified across samples and were used for gene usage analysis of CDR3 amino acid clonotypes. COPE and FqMerger were used to merge the filtered high-quality paired reads into contigs. BLAST was used to align contigs to the IMGT TRBV, TRBD and TRBJ reference genes, and CDR3 was defined following IMGT. Highly expanded clones were defined as clonotypes with a frequency above 0.1%. Shannon entropy served as the measure of repertoire diversity, while the Gini coefficient captured V-J evenness. Clonotypes shared by more than one individual were considered public. Clones were called with MiXCR by TCRdb after fastp trimmed the public reads at Q25, and only in-frame beta chains were retained. All rows with the same CDR3 protein become a single entry with the most common DNA and genes. The V and J calls were not made by the authors but by TCRdb's processing. The table for this sample lists 450,000 to 700,000 distinct CDR3 sequences; about 13% of them were counted only once. About 9.1% of the sample belongs to the ten largest clones.

CDR1 and CDR2 were assigned from the germline V gene (reference sequence) as SEHNR and FQNEAQ. V is clipped by 3 bases and J by 1 base, and the sequence between their germline boundaries is 12 bases long. From cysteine to phenylalanine, the CDR3 is 15 amino acids long. The only DNA kept is the CDR3, 45 bases in frame from the first base. This sample also appeared in a second study, on T cells in Graves' hyperthyroidism and ophthalmopathy. The other study reports the following: Stable Graves' hyperthyroidism was defined as the absence of progression to ophthalmopathy over 18 months of follow-up. Hyperthyroidism patients were newly diagnosed, with disease duration under 2 months, and aged 18 to 65 years. The study excluded patients with uncontrolled infections, other autoimmune diseases, pregnancy or lactation. Diagnoses were established on the basis of clinical symptoms, serum thyroxine and TRAb, thyroid ultrasound, and orbital computed tomography. A first-round RT-PCR of the TCR CDR3 used the HTBI primer set with the Qiagen OneStep RT-PCR kit. Most expanded thyroid clonotypes (frequency above 0.001) were also detected in blood, suggesting blood repertoires may reflect thyroid immune responses. A 13 V-J signature model separated ophthalmopathy from stable hyperthyroidism, with around 90% sensitivity and roughly 81% specificity in cross-validation and 80%/75% in testing. In validation, progression to ophthalmopathy was predicted by the model with around 70% sensitivity and 72.22% specificity, a median of about 6.8 months before onset. To identify distinguishing TCR V-J signatures, a discovery cohort of some 100 patients was used, comprising 43 with Graves' ophthalmopathy and 57 with stable Graves' hyperthyroidism. Prospective prediction of ophthalmopathy was tested in an independent validation cohort of some 20 hyperthyroidism patients and 17 patients who later progressed to ophthalmopathy. For training and testing, the 100 or so patients in the discovery cohort were randomly divided in a 7:3 ratio. In roughly six Graves' hyperthyroidism patients, the study also compared T-cell repertoires from thyroid tissue with T-cell repertoires from blood. After sampling, hyperthyroidism patients received methimazole starting at 30 mg daily, and ophthalmopathy patients received high-dose intravenous methylprednisolone. A second multiplex PCR round built the libraries, followed by size selection and purification. The libraries were sequenced on an Illumina HiSeq2000 using paired-end 100 bp reads. SOAPnuke was used to process the raw data, throwing out any read that contained adapters or uncalled bases, had a mean Phred below 15, or lacked an exact constant-primer or identifier match. High-quality paired reads were merged with COPE v1.2.5, and unique nucleotide sequences were defined as clonotypes. MiTCR v1.1 was used to align the clonotypes against IMGT TRBV, TRBD and TRBJ reference segments. The analysis was restricted to V-J combinations with a frequency above 0.0001, which together covered about 99% of the repertoires. A TCS score was defined as the ratio of F50 (clonal expansion) to E x V (chaos), with BLOSUM62-based TCRdist applied between CDR3 peptides within each V-J. Welch's t-statistics and random forest reduced fewer than 550 V-J features to about 13, which were used in a naive Bayes classifier (R e1071). Sample size was not statistically predetermined, and blinding of investigators to group allocation was not performed. According to the paper, TCR Vbeta CDR3 sequencing was carried out on 135 peripheral blood samples, which came from some 41 ophthalmopathy, 70 to 80 hyperthyroidism and about 17 progressor patients.

The V and J segments used are TRBV7-9 and TRBJ2-5; TRBD1 is perhaps the D gene, given 6 matching bases. The specimen was peripheral blood mononuclear cells (PBMCs), collected at new diagnosis, from a patient treated with antithyroid drugs. The TCR was taken from a man aged 30-40 years with Graves disease. Donor details come from another sample of the same person, matched by shared clones. The CDR3 is CASSFTGTPQETQYF. The DNA sequence reads TGTGCCAGCAGCTTCACAGGGACACCCCAAGAGACCCAGTACTTC.